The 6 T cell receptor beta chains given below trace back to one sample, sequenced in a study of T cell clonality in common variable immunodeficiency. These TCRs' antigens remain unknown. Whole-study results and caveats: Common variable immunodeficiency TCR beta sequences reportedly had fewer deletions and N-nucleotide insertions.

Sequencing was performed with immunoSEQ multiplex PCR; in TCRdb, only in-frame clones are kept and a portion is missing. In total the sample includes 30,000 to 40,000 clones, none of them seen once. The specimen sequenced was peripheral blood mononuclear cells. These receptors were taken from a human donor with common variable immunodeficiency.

CDR3 region: CASLGRHGTGNSYEQYF. The CDR3 bases that were read are TGTGCCAGCCTTGGGCGACACGGGACAGGGAATTCCTACGAG. The chain combines TRBV18 with TRBJ2-7, with 9 bases that match TRBD1. Read coverage stops 3 residues before the CDR3 terminus; the germline J gene supplies the remainder. Looked up from germline, CDR1 is KGHSH and CDR2 is LQKENI. This CDR3 region has 17 residues. The V gene end was trimmed by 8 bases and the J gene end by 1 base; junction bases not matched to a gene: 15.

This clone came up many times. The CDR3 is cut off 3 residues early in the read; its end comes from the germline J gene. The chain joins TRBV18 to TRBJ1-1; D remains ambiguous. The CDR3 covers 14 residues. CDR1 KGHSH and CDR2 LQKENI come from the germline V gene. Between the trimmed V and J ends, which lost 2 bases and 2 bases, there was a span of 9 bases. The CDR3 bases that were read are TGTGCCAGCTCACCAGTGAAGGGTAACACTGAA. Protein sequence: CASSPVKGNTE. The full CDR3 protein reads CASSPVKGNTEAFF.

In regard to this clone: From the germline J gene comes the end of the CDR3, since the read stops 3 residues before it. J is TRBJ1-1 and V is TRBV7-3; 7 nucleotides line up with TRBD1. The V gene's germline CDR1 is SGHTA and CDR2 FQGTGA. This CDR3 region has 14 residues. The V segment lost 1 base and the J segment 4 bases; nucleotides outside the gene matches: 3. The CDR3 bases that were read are TGTGCCAGCAGCTTAAAAGGGGGCGGCACTGAA. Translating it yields CASSLKGGGTE. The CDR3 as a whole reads CASSLKGGGTEAFF.

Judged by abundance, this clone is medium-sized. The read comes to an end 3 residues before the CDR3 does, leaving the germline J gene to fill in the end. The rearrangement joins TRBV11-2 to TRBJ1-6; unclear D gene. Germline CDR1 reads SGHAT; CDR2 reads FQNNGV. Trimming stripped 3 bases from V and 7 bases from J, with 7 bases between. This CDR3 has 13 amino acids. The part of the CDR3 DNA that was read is TGTGCCAGCAGCTTGCCCGGGAATTCACCC. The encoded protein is CASSLPGNSP. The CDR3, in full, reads CASSLPGNSPLHF.

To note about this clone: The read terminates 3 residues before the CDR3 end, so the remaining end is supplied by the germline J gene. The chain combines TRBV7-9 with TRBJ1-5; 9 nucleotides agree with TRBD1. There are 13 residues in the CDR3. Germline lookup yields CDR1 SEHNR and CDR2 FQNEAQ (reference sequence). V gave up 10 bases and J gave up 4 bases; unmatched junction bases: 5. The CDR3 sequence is CATAGTGNQPQHF. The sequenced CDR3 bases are TGTGCCACCGCTGGGACAGGGAATCAGCCC.

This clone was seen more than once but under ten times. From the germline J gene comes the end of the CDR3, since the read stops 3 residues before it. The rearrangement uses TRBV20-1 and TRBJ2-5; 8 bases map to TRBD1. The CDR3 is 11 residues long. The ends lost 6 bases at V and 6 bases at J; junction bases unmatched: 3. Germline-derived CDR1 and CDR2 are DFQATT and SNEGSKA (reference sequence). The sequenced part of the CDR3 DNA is TGCAGTGCGGGGGACAGGAAGACC. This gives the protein CSAGDRKT. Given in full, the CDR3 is CSAGDRKTQYF.